These 10 T cell receptor beta chains share one sample of origin, sequenced in a study of regulatory T cells in long-lasting Graves disease. Noted time point: newly diagnosed GD, antithyroid drugs for less than 3 months. There was RNA extracted from PBMCs, and the TCR library was made from it. Relying on iRepertoire HTBI primers and Arm-PCR of CDR3 regions, the team built TCR beta libraries. Via MiXCR, TCRdb re-called the multiplex PCR reads, giving one row per CDR3 protein. The table lists roughly 500,000 distinct CDR3 sequences, about 13% of them singletons, with 10% in the top ten. Separately, the same data were catalogued under a study of T cells in Graves' hyperthyroidism and ophthalmopathy.

This sample comprised peripheral blood mononuclear cells (PBMCs), obtained at new diagnosis, from a patient treated with antithyroid drugs. The receptors were gathered from a man younger than 40 with Graves disease.

This clonotype showed up just a few times. The chain has TRBV20-1 and TRBJ2-4; D is unclear. V lost 4 bases and J 12 bases, leaving 22 bases between the germline ends. The germline CDR1 and CDR2 sequences are DFQATT and SNEGSKA (reference sequence). The CDR3 totals 14 residues. CDR3 loop: CSATDWAGGVDQYF. The CDR3 DNA is TGCAGTGCTACCGACTGGGCAGGTGGGGTTGATCAGTACTTC.

This rearrangement joins TRBV24-1 to TRBJ2-3, with 9 bases fitting TRBD2. The CDR3 totals 16 residues. Germline CDR1 KGHDR, CDR2 SFDVKD. The V and J ends lost 3 bases and 4 bases, in that order; junction bases with no gene match: 7. The CDR3 here is CATSDRLAGASDTQYF. The CDR3, as DNA: TGTGCCACCAGTGATAGGTTAGCGGGAGCCTCAGATACGCAGTATTTT.

This clonotype has a handful of counts. This sequence joins TRBV19 and TRBJ2-1; a weak D match, TRBD1 (5 bases). Germline assignment: CDR1 LNHDA and CDR2 SQIVND (reference sequence). Trimming removed 0 bases at V and 9 bases at J, with 18 bases between. The CDR3 is 16 residues long. The CDR3 DNA reads TGTGCCAGTAGTATAGAAGGGGCCCTTTGGGAAGGTGAGCAGTTCTTC. This gives the protein CASSIEGALWEGEQFF.

This clonotype has ten or more counts. DNA of the CDR3: TGTGCCAGCAGCGACGGACAACCTGGGGCCAACGTCCTGACTTTC. This sequence encodes CASSDGQPGANVLTF. The chain carries TRBV2 and TRBJ2-6, with a weak D call TRBD1 (5 bases). The ends were cut back, 6 bases at V and 2 bases at J, with 11 bases in the middle. In germline, CDR1 is SNHLY, CDR2 FYNNEI. The CDR3 is made up of 15 amino acids.

This clonotype has a count of ten or more. V and J are TRBV12-3 or TRBV12-4 and TRBJ2-2; the D gene is possibly TRBD1 (5 bases). V was clipped by 0 bases and J by 7 bases, with 12 bases between them. This CDR3 comprises 15 residues. The CDR3 is CASSLAQRGSGELFF. CDR3 in DNA: TGTGCCAGCAGTTTAGCGCAAAGGGGCAGCGGGGAGCTGTTTTTT.

With respect to this clonotype: With a much larger clone just one base away, this may be a read error. This CDR3 is CAISESDRGGNRPQHF. CDR3 nucleotide sequence: TGTGCCATCAGTGAGTCCGACAGGGGTGGCAATCGGCCCCAGCATTTT. V gene TRBV10-3 combines with J gene TRBJ1-5, with TRBD1 identical over 8 bases. The germline gives CDR1 ENHRY, CDR2 SYGVKD. This CDR3 contains 16 residues.

This clonotype was picked up a small number of times. The chain carries TRBV7-2 and TRBJ1-5; D might be TRBD1 (5 bases). CDR1 SGHTA and CDR2 FQGNSA come from the germline V gene. Trimming shortened V by 5 bases and J by 6 bases, and 14 bases separated the two germline ends. This CDR3 has 14 residues. The CDR3 region has the DNA TGTGCCAGCAGCCCCGACAGACGATTTCAGCCCCAGCATTTT. It yields the protein CASSPDRRFQPQHF. The variable domain in full, completed from reference TRBV7-2 and TRBJ1-5, reads GAGVSQSPSNKVTEKGKDVELRCDPISGHTALYWYRQSLGQGLEFLIYFQGNSAPDKSGLPSDRFSAERTGGSVSTLTIQRTQQEDSAVYLCASSPDRRFQPQHFGDGTRLSIL.

The chain couples TRBV24-1 to TRBJ1-5; no clear D. V gave up 1 base and J gave up 6 bases, with 6 bases separating them. CDR3 size: 13 residues. CDR1 is KGHDR and CDR2 is SFDVKD in the germline V gene. The CDR3 coding sequence is TGTGCCACCAGTGATTTAGAAGGTCAGCCCCAGCATTTT. Protein product: CATSDLEGQPQHF.

In this sample, this clonotype turned up many times. This chain's CDR3 is CASSLTGSANEKLFF. The CDR3 bases are TGTGCCAGCAGCTTGACAGGGTCCGCTAATGAAAAACTGTTTTTT. V usage is TRBV5-4 and J usage is TRBJ1-4, with a possible D match to TRBD1 (6 bases). CDR3 length equals 15 residues. V was pared by 1 base and J by 3 bases, with 10 bases between. Germline V CDR1 and CDR2: SGHNT, YYREEE (reference sequence).

V gene TRBV6-4 combines with J gene TRBJ2-1; 8 bases map to TRBD2. The germline gives CDR1 MRHNA, CDR2 SNTAGT. There are 16 residues in the CDR3. The trim removed 0 bases at V and 4 bases at J, leaving 5 bases unmatched. Here the CDR3 reads CASSDSGREAYNEQFF. The CDR3 DNA sequence: TGTGCCAGCAGTGACTCCGGGCGGGAGGCGTACAATGAGCAGTTCTTC.